This T cell receptor (beta chain) was captured in a study of T-cell reconstitution after alpha-beta-depleted transplantation in children. General study points: Several hundred expanded graft clones reportedly supplied alpha-beta T cells about two months after transplant.

Researchers prepared the TCRbeta library using unique molecular identifiers, the study reports. From the PCR reads, TCRdb called clonotypes with MiXCR, one entry per CDR3 protein. In the table there are fewer than 150,000 distinct CDR3 sequences, about 9.5% of which are singletons. The CDR3 is made up of 16 amino acids. CDR1 is SGHTA and CDR2 is FQGTGA in the germline V gene. Trimming left V 2 bases short and J 3 bases short, with 11 bases between. Remarks on this clonotype: Its antigen is currently unknown.

Source: PBMCs, mostly from graft donor cells, taken 180 days after TCRalphabeta/CD19-depleted stem cell transplant. This clonotype was obtained from a girl under three years old who had a stem cell transplant for combined immunodeficiency, so the T cells may come from the graft donor. The J gene is TRBJ2-6, the V gene TRBV7-3; D perhaps matches TRBD2 (6 bases). CDR3 sequence (DNA): TGTGCCAGCAGCTTAGTCCGGGGAGGTGGGGCCAACGTCCTGACTTTC. Amino acid sequence: CASSLVRGGGANVLTF. Filled out from reference TRBV7-3 and TRBJ2-6, the complete variable domain reads GAGVSQTPSNKVTEKGKYVELRCDPISGHTALYWYRQSLGQGPEFLIYFQGTGAADDSGLPNDRFFAVRPEGSVSTLKIQRTERGDSAVYLCASSLVRGGGANVLTFGAGSRLTVL.